These T cell receptor beta chains were read from a single sample in a study of shared clonotypes between healthy human individuals. Assay used: immunoSEQ multiplex PCR; TCRdb lists only in-frame clones, some missing. The profile shows approximately 590,000 clones, over 95% of them singletons. Sequenced: naive CD8+ T cells sorted from blood. Receptors originate from a woman in her 30s in good health. CDR3s leave out the opening cysteine and the closing phenylalanine or tryptophan. Size tells how often a clone was seen (once, few, many) or the class of an expanded clone, and some rows leave it out.

J	V	size	CDR3
TRBJ2-1	TRBV4-1	-	ASTTGDNEQF
TRBJ1-4	TRBV28	-	ASSTTGVWEKLF
TRBJ1-5	TRBV19	-	ASSIRDFNQPQH
TRBJ2-7	TRBV5-1	-	ASSLKGDEQY
TRBJ1-1	TRBV7-9	-	ASSSLDRPNTEAF
TRBJ2-1	TRBV19	-	ASSIFSGPYNEQF
TRBJ2-7	TRBV27	-	ASVNGLNGEQY
TRBJ2-4	TRBV4-1	-	ASSQYSVAKNIQY
-	TRBV19	-	ASEGESLEQY
TRBJ2-7	TRBV18	-	ASSEGYEQY
TRBJ2-5	TRBV13	-	ASSPMTSANQETQY
TRBJ1-1	TRBV5-1	-	ASSLGRGSEAF
TRBJ2-1	TRBV19	-	ASSPYGMGAYNEQF
TRBJ2-2	TRBV5-4	-	ASTQVGGELF
TRBJ2-6	TRBV19	once	ASTPGGGGLPSGANVLT
TRBJ2-7	TRBV19	-	ASSIDLGTYEQY
TRBJ2-3	TRBV7-9	-	ASSSPGVSTDTQY
TRBJ2-7	TRBV6-5	once	ASSYDRNYEQY
TRBJ2-1	TRBV19	once	ASTKDRGDYSSYNEQF
TRBJ2-7	TRBV14	-	ASSPGQGSYEQY
TRBJ2-1	TRBV7-6	-	ASSPTSSGPEQF
TRBJ2-5	TRBV28	-	ASSFRTSGRQETQY
TRBJ2-2	TRBV2	-	ASSTGGQGLAGELF
TRBJ1-1	TRBV30	-	AWGDDLKAF
TRBJ1-2	TRBV4-2	-	ASSREDSSNYGYT